These 24 T cell receptor beta chains share one sample of origin, sequenced in a study of T cells in Graves' hyperthyroidism and ophthalmopathy. Researchers took RNA transcripts and amplified the TCR beta CDR3 regions from them. When the TCR CDR3 underwent first-round RT-PCR, the HTBI primer set was used. Via MiXCR, TCRdb re-called the multiplex PCR reads, giving one row per CDR3 protein. The data show hundreds of thousands of distinct CDR3 sequences, more than 12% seen once. Sequenced material: blood. The receptors here all came from a woman aged 50 to 60 with Graves' ophthalmopathy.

The rearrangement uses TRBV25-1 and TRBJ1-5; 8 bases line up with TRBD1. The length of the CDR3 is 19 residues. Germline V lookup: CDR1 MGHDK, CDR2 SYGVNS. The junction had 12 bases not matched to a gene; V was cut back by 2 bases and J by 0 bases. The CDR3 here is CASSESRPGGVYSNQPQHF. CDR3 DNA: TGTGCCAGCAGTGAAAGTAGGCCAGGGGGCGTTTATAGCAATCAGCCCCAGCATTTT.

There are many counts of this clonotype. The rearrangement uses TRBV30 and TRBJ1-2; D may be TRBD1 (5 bases). The CDR3 loop spans 11 amino acids. V was cut by 5 bases and J by 6 bases, with 10 bases left in between. Germline V gene lookup returns CDR1 GTSNPN and CDR2 SVGIG (reference sequence). CDR3 sequence (DNA): TGTGCCTGGTCACAGGCTGATGGCTACACCTTC. This codes for CAWSQADGYTF.

This clonotype was picked up many times. The chain combines TRBV20-1 with TRBJ1-2; maybe TRBD1 (6 bases). The CDR3 covers 18 residues. Germline CDR1 reads DFQATT; CDR2 reads SNEGSKA (reference sequence). V dropped 3 bases and J dropped 7 bases, with 30 bases sitting between them. CDR3 region: CSASTRMAGASGKLGYTF. CDR3 coding DNA: TGCAGTGCTAGCACGCGAATGGCAGGGGCCTCGGGGAAACTTGGCTACACCTTC.

The genes are TRBV4-1 and TRBJ1-5; D not resolved. Deletions cut 0 bases from V and 7 bases from J, with 13 bases between. The CDR3 length is 15 residues. CDR1 and CDR2 (germline): MGHRA, YSYEKL. CDR3 coding DNA: TGCGCCAGCAGCCAAGATCTTGCGGGCTACCAGCCCCAGCATTTT. Amino acids: CASSQDLAGYQPQHF.

This clonotype was counted ten times or more. The genes are TRBV6-5 and TRBJ1-2; D gene unclear. V lost 2 bases, J lost 6 bases, and 4 bases lay in between. Germline V gene lookup returns CDR1 MNHEY and CDR2 SVGAGI. The CDR3 has 11 residues. CDR3 DNA sequence: TGTGCCAGCAGTTACGGGGATGGCTACACCTTC. As protein: CASSYGDGYTF.

This clonotype has at least ten counts. As DNA, the CDR3 is TGTGCCAGCAGCCAATGGGGGGCTACGCAGTATTTT. This gives the protein CASSQWGATQYF. The chain recombines TRBV3-1 with TRBJ2-3, with D perhaps given as TRBD1 or TRBD2 (6 bases each). The V gene lost 2 bases and the J gene lost 8 bases, with 8 bases spanning the gap. The CDR3 runs 12 residues. Germline assignment: CDR1 LGHDT and CDR2 YNNKEL (reference sequence).

The rearrangement links TRBV6-5 to TRBJ2-7, with D possibly being TRBD2 (5 bases). Trimming took off 6 bases at V and 4 bases at J, with 13 bases between the two ends. Germline loops: CDR1 MNHEY, CDR2 SVGAGI. The CDR3 sequence is 13 residues long. The CDR3 nucleotides are TGTGCCAGCAGGGGTGGGAGCACATACGAGCAGTACTTC. It specifies CASRGGSTYEQYF.

Only a few counts were recorded for this clonotype. The CDR3 is CAISEGADYNEQFF. As DNA, the CDR3 is TGTGCCATCAGTGAGGGGGCAGACTACAATGAGCAGTTCTTC. The V gene is TRBV10-3, the J gene TRBJ2-1; TRBD1 is a possible D gene (5 bases). Looked up from germline, CDR1 is ENHRY and CDR2 is SYGVKD. V lost 2 bases to trimming and J lost 3 bases, with 8 bases between them. The CDR3 runs to 14 residues.

At least ten counts were recorded for this clonotype. The V call is TRBV7-9, the J call TRBJ1-2; possibly TRBD1 for D (6 bases). The CDR3 consists of 16 residues. Germline CDR1 SEHNR, CDR2 FQNEAQ (reference sequence). V was pared by 5 bases and J by 3 bases, with 19 bases between. The CDR3 DNA is TGTGCCAGCAGCAAAATAGTGGGTAGGACAGACTATGGCTACACCTTC. Translation: CASSKIVGRTDYGYTF.

This clonotype has ten or more counts. CDR3 loop: CASSPSDRVNEAFF. In DNA form, the CDR3 reads TGTGCCAGCAGTCCTTCGGACAGGGTTAATGAAGCTTTCTTT. The chain combines TRBV6-1 with TRBJ1-1; 8 bases fit TRBD1. Per the germline V gene, CDR1 is MNHNS and CDR2 is SASEGT. Trimming at V came to 5 bases and at J to 7 bases, leaving 9 bases not matched to a gene. The CDR3 loop spans 14 amino acids.

The chain couples TRBV6-1 to TRBJ2-7; 8 bases fit TRBD2. The CDR3 has 13 amino acids. The J segment lost 6 bases and the V segment lost 7 bases, leaving 8 bases of the junction unmatched. Germline CDR1 and CDR2: MNHNS and SASEGT. The DNA for the CDR3 is TGTGCCAGCACGGTGGTAGCGGGACTCGAGCAGTACTTC. Residues: CASTVVAGLEQYF.

There are many counts of this clonotype. The V call is TRBV2, the J call TRBJ2-5, with D hard to call. Trimming left V 6 bases short and J 2 bases short, with 7 bases between. The CDR3 contains 12 residues. CDR1 is SNHLY and CDR2 is FYNNEI in the germline V gene. The CDR3 DNA reads as TGTGCCAGCAGGATAGCTCAAGAGACCCAGTACTTC. Translated, it gives CASRIAQETQYF.

This clonotype was seen ten or more times. This chain's CDR3 is CASSPVAVNTEAFF. As DNA, the CDR3 is TGTGCCAGCAGCCCGGTGGCGGTGAACACTGAAGCTTTCTTT. The chain recombines TRBV7-8 with TRBJ1-1; D remains unclear. This CDR3 contains 14 residues. Germline values: CDR1 SGHVS, CDR2 FQNEAQ. The germline V and J ends were trimmed by 5 bases and 0 bases, with 10 bases remaining between them.

This clonotype came up many times. This chain links TRBV7-2 with TRBJ2-5; no clear D gene. The CDR3 totals 12 residues. Germline V gene data show CDR1 as SGHTA and CDR2 as FQGNSA. V lost 0 bases and J 7 bases, leaving 6 bases between the germline ends. CDR3 residues: CASSLALATQYF. The CDR3 DNA reads TGTGCCAGCAGCTTAGCGTTAGCGACCCAGTACTTC. The complete variable domain, with remaining parts taken from reference TRBV7-2 and TRBJ2-5, reads GAGVSQSPSNKVTEKGKDVELRCDPISGHTALYWYRQSLGQGLEFLIYFQGNSAPDKSGLPSDRFSAERTGGSVSTLTIQRTQQEDSAVYLCASSLALATQYFGPGTRLLVL.

The sample holds many counts of this clonotype. The chain has TRBV6-2 or TRBV6-3 and TRBJ2-7, with 7 bases identical to TRBD1. Germline V lookup: CDR1 MNHEY, CDR2 SVGEGT. The CDR3 runs 14 residues. Unmatched junction bases numbered 6, after V lost 5 bases and J lost 2 bases. CDR3 residues: CASSMDRSTYEQYF. The CDR3 coding sequence is TGTGCCAGCAGTATGGACAGGAGTACCTACGAGCAGTACTTC.

This clonotype was counted many times. CDR3 residues: CASSLGAGRDTQYF. Here the CDR3 DNA reads TGTGCCAGCAGCTTAGGCGCGGGTAGAGATACGCAGTATTTT. The rearrangement links TRBV11-2 to TRBJ2-3; maybe TRBD2 (5 bases). Germline V gene data show CDR1 as SGHAT and CDR2 as FQNNGV. Between the trimmed V and J ends, which lost 1 base and 5 bases, there was a span of 10 bases. CDR3 size: 14 residues.

This clonotype was seen at least ten times. V and J are TRBV7-2 and TRBJ2-1; 8 bases map to TRBD1. This CDR3 is built from 15 residues. V shed 2 bases and J 4 bases; nucleotides not matched to a gene: 4. The germline gives CDR1 SGHTA, CDR2 FQGNSA. The CDR3 loop is CASSLQGATYNEQFF. CDR3 in DNA: TGTGCCAGCAGCTTACAGGGGGCGACTTACAATGAGCAGTTCTTC.

This clonotype was seen many times. This chain connects TRBV3-1 to TRBJ2-7; 11 bases are shared with TRBD2. Trimming removed 4 bases from V and 1 base from J; junction bases left unmatched: 3. Germline loops: CDR1 LGHDT, CDR2 YNNKEL (reference sequence). This CDR3 has 15 amino acids. The CDR3 DNA reads as TGTGCCAGCAGCCTGACTAGCGGGGCGTCCTACGAGCAGTACTTC. As protein: CASSLTSGASYEQYF.

The chain employs TRBV15 and TRBJ1-1, with D hard to call. CDR1 is LNHNV and CDR2 is YYDKDF in the germline V gene (reference sequence). Trimming stripped 4 bases from V and 7 bases from J, with 13 bases between. The CDR3 length is 13 residues. For the CDR3, the DNA is TGTGCCACCAGCAAGGGTCTGACCCTTGAAGCTTTCTTT. Translating it yields CATSKGLTLEAFF. The full variable domain, rest sourced from reference TRBV15 and TRBJ1-1, is DAMVIQNPRYQVTQFGKPVTLSCSQTLNHNVMYWYQQKSSQAPKLLFHYYDKDFNNEADTPDNFQSRRPNTSFCFLDIRSPGLGDTAMYLCATSKGLTLEAFFGQGTRLTVV.

The chain carries TRBV6-2 or TRBV6-3 and TRBJ1-3, with TRBD1 as a possible D gene (5 bases). CDR3 length: 16 residues. The V gene's germline CDR1 is MNHEY and CDR2 SVGEGT. Trimming shortened V by 0 bases and J by 0 bases, and 9 bases separated the two germline ends. The CDR3 protein is CASSYSQGGSGNTIYF. CDR3 DNA: TGTGCCAGCAGTTACTCGCAGGGAGGCTCTGGAAACACCATATATTTT.

CDR3 nucleotides: TGTGCCAGCAGTTACTCCGGGGGTCTAGACGAGCAGTACTTC. Translating it yields CASSYSGGLDEQYF. The J gene is TRBJ2-7, the V gene TRBV6-2 or TRBV6-3, with a tentative D call TRBD2 (6 bases). CDR1 is MNHEY, CDR2 SVGEGT, per germline. V lost 0 bases to trimming and J lost 5 bases, with 11 bases between them. The CDR3 contains 14 residues.

At least ten counts were recorded for this clonotype. The rearrangement joins TRBV27 to TRBJ2-3, with TRBD2 matching 7 bases. The CDR3 length is 15 residues. The ends lost 3 bases at V and 1 base at J; junction bases unmatched: 4. Germline CDR1 is MNHEY and CDR2 is SMNVEV (reference sequence). DNA for the CDR3: TGTGCCAGCAGTTTGCGGGAGACCCGCACAGATACGCAGTATTTT. Its protein is CASSLRETRTDTQYF.

In its sample, this clonotype was seen many times. The J gene is TRBJ1-1, the V gene TRBV6-1; no firm D call. The CDR3 runs 17 residues. The germline V and J ends were trimmed by 6 bases and 3 bases, with 23 bases remaining between them. The germline V gene has CDR1 MNHNS and CDR2 SASEGT. The chain's CDR3 is CASSQLFGSGVDTEAFF. The CDR3 DNA reads as TGTGCCAGCAGCCAACTATTTGGGAGTGGAGTGGACACTGAAGCTTTCTTT.

This clonotype has ten or more counts. This sequence joins TRBV11-1 and TRBJ2-3; TRBD1 matches at 7 bases. This CDR3 has 17 amino acids. The V gene's germline CDR1 is SGHAT and CDR2 FQDESV (reference sequence). Unmatched junction bases numbered 11, after V lost 5 bases and J lost 0 bases. The CDR3 here is CASSKPTGTASTDTQYF. DNA for the CDR3: TGTGCCAGCAGCAAACCGACAGGGACCGCTAGCACAGATACGCAGTATTTT. Complete variable domain (other parts from reference TRBV11-1 and TRBJ2-3): EAEVAQSPRYKITEKSQAVAFWCDPISGHATLYWYRQILGQGPELLVQFQDESVVDDSQLPKDRFSAERLKGVDSTLKIQPAELGDSAMYLCASSKPTGTASTDTQYFGPGTRLTVL.